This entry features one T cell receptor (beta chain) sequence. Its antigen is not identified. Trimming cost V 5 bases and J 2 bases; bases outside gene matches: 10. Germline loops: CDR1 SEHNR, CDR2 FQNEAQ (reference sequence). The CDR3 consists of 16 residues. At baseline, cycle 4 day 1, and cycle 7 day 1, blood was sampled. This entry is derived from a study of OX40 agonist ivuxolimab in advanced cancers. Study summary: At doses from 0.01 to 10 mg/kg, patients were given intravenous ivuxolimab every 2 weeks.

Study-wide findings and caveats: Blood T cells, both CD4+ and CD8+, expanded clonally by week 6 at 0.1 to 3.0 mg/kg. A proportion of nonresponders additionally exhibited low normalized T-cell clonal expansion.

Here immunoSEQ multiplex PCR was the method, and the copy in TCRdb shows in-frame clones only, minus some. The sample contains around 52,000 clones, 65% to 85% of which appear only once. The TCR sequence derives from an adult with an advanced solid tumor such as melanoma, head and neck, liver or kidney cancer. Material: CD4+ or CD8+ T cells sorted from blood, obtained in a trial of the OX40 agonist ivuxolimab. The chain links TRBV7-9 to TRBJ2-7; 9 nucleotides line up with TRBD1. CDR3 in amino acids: CASSKIGTGSTYEQYF. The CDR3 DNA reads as TGTGCCAGCAGCAAAATAGGGACAGGGTCAACCTACGAGCAGTACTTC.